The source of this T cell receptor (beta chain) is a study of T cell responses to AZD1222 COVID-19 vaccine. Study-wide results and caveats: No repertoire was sampled before or during the peak T cell response, only after it.

V lost 5 bases and J lost 1, with 15 bases in between. This CDR3 is 15 amino acids long. Germline V gene sequence: CDR1 MNHEY, CDR2 SVGAGI. About this clone: Its specificity is unknown.

Profiling relied on immunoSEQ multiplex PCR, and the TCRdb table lists in-frame clones only, not all of them. The repertoire holds around 180,000 clones, with around 94% as singletons. The sample in question was peripheral blood, obtained 28 days after the second AZD1222 dose. This TCR was recovered from an adult who received the AZD1222 COVID-19 vaccine. V and J are TRBV6-5 and TRBJ2-7, with a weak D call TRBD1 (6 bases). The CDR3 nucleotides are TGTGCCAGCAGTCCCAGACAGGCGCGTTCCTACGAGCAGTACTTC. Protein product: CASSPRQARSYEQYF.